The table lists the clone carrying this T cell receptor beta chain with many counts. Its specificity is unknown. The length of the CDR3 is 13 residues. V lost 0 bases and J lost 8, with 10 bases in between. CDR1 MNHNY and CDR2 SVGAGI come from the germline V gene (reference sequence). This entry comes from a study of T cells in Graves' hyperthyroidism and ophthalmopathy. Points from the study as a whole: The model anticipated ophthalmopathy a median approximately 6.7 months pre-onset.

RNA transcripts gave rise to amplified TCR beta CDR3 regions. Using the HTBI primer set, a first-round RT-PCR was run on the TCR CDR3. TCRdb itself ran the multiplex PCR reads through MiXCR, one entry per CDR3 protein. The top ten clones hold 9.5% to 13% of a sample with about 700,000 distinct CDR3 sequences, 12% to 15% of them seen once. Material for sequencing was blood. This TCR was recovered from a woman aged 18-35 years with Graves' hyperthyroidism. This rearrangement joins TRBV6-6 to TRBJ1-2; D is unresolved. CDR3: CASSYSGRDGYTF. CDR3 DNA: TGTGCCAGCAGTTACTCAGGAAGAGACGGCTACACCTTC.